The T cell receptor beta chain under discussion was sequenced for a study of shared clonotypes between healthy human individuals. The CDR3 is 11 amino acids. V was cut by 6 bases and J by 1 base, with 3 bases left in between. The germline gives CDR1 MDHEN, CDR2 SYDVKM. Generated by immunoSEQ multiplex PCR, the TCRdb table keeps only in-frame clones and is missing some. Of approximately 1.5 million clones listed, around 98% are singletons. Material for sequencing was naive CD4+ T cells sorted from blood. This sample's subset: CD45RA+ positively selected. The source of this sequence is a young man in good health. The rearrangement uses TRBV28 and TRBJ2-5; no clear D gene. CDR3 in amino acids: CASRVQETQYF. Written as DNA, the CDR3 is TGTGCCAGCAGGGTCCAAGAGACCCAGTACTTC.